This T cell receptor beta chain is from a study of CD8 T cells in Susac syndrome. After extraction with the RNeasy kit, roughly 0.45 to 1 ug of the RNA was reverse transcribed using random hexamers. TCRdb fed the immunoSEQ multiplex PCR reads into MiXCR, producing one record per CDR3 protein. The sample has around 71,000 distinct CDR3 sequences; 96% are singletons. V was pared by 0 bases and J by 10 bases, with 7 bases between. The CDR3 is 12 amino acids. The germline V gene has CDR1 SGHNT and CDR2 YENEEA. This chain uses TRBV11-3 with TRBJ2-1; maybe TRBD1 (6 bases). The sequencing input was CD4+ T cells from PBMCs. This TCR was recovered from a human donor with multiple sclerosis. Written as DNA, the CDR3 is TGTGCCAGCAGCTTAGAAGGGACAGAGCAGTTCTTC. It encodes CASSLEGTEQFF.